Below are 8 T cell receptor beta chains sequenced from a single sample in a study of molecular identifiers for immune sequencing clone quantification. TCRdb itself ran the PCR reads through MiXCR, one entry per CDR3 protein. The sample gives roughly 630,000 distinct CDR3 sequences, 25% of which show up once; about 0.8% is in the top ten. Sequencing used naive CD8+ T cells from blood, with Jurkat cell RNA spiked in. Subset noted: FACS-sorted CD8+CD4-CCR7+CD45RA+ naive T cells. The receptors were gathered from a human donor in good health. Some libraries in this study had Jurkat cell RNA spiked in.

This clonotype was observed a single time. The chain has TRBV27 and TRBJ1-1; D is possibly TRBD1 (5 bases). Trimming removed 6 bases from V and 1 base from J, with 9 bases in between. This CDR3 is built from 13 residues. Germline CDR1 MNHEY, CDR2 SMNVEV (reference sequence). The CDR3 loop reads CASSRVQNTEAFF. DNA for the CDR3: TGTGCCAGCAGCAGGGTACAGAACACTGAAGCTTTCTTT.

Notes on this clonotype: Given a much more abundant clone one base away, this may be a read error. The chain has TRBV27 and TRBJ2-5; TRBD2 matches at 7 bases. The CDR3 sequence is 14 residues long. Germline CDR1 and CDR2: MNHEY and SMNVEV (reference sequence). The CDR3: CAGRDRDYAETQYF. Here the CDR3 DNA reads TGTGCCGGCAGAGACCGGGACTATGCAGAGACCCAGTACTTC.

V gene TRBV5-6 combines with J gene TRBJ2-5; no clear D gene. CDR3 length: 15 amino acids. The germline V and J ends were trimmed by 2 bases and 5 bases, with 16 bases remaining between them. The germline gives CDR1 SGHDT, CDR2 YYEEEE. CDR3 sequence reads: CASSFMSQGGETQYF. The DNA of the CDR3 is TGTGCCAGCAGCTTTATGTCGCAAGGTGGGGAGACCCAGTACTTC.

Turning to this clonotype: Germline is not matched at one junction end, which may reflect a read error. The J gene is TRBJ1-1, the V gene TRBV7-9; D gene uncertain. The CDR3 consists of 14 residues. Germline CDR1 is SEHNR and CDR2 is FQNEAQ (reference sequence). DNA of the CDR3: TGTGCCAGCAACTTAGCAGGCCCCACCTCTGAAGCTTTCTTT. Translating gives CASNLAGPTSEAFF.

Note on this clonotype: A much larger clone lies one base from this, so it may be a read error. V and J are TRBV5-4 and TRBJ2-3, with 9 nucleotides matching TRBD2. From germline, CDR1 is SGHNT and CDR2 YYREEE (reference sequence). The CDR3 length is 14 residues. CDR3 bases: TGTGCCTGCCGGGTAGCGGGGGCAACAGATACGCAGTGTTTT. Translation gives CACRVAGATDTQCF.

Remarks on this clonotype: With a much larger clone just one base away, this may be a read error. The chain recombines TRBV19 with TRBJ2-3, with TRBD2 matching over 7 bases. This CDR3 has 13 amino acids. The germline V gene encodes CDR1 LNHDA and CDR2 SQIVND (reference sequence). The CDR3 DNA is TGTGCCTGTAGTATGAGCGGGGCAGATACGCAGTATTTT. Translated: CACSMSGADTQYF.

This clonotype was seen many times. The CDR3, as DNA: TGTGCCAGCAGCAACGGACTAGCGGAGACCCAGTACTTC. This translates into CASSNGLAETQYF. This chain joins TRBV5-4 and TRBJ2-5; TRBD2 aligns across 9 bases. Trimming removed 4 bases from V and 5 bases from J; junction bases left unmatched: 3. CDR1 is SGHNT and CDR2 is YYREEE in the germline V gene (reference sequence). This CDR3 spans 13 amino acids. Complete variable domain (other parts from reference TRBV5-4 and TRBJ2-5): ETGVTQSPTHLIKTRGQQVTLRCSSQSGHNTVSWYQQALGQGPQFIFQYYREEENGRGNFPPRFSGLQFPNYSSELNVNALELDDSALYLCASSNGLAETQYFGPGTRLLVL.

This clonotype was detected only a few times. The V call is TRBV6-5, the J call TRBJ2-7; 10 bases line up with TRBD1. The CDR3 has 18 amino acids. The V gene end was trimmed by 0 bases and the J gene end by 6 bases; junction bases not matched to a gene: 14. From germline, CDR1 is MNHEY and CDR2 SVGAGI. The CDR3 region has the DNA TGTGCCAGCAGTTACTCGAGCGGTAGGGACAGGGGTTTCGGCGAGCAGTACTTC. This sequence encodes CASSYSSGRDRGFGEQYF.